This TCR beta chain was documented in a study of Ad26.COV2.S vaccination and SARS-CoV-2 variants. The study, taken as a whole, reports: Relative to placebo recipients, vaccine recipients exhibited elevated spike-specific TCR breadth. Post-vaccination breadth of spike-specific CD8+ and CD4+ T cell responses was reportedly substantial. The study found similar non-spike TCR breadth in vaccine and placebo recipients. An underestimation of total T cell responses may have resulted from the TCR breadth and depth analyses.

As regards this clone: Its antigen is not identified.

Assay: immunoSEQ multiplex PCR; the TCRdb copy retains only in-frame clones and omits some. The data hold about 350,000 clones, with 90% to 95% observed a single time. The length of the CDR3 is 15 residues. Deletions cut 2 bases from V and 5 bases from J, with 16 bases between. Germline CDR1 is MNHEY and CDR2 is SVGEGT. This TCR came from a human donor who had recovered from COVID-19. The chain couples TRBV6-2 or TRBV6-3 to TRBJ2-7; D might be TRBD1 or TRBD2, each matching 6 bases. Specimen: peripheral blood, collected after recovery from COVID-19. Here the CDR3 DNA reads TGTGCCAGCAGTTACGGGGGCGGGACCCCCCACGAGCAGTACTTC. Amino acids: CASSYGGGTPHEQYF.